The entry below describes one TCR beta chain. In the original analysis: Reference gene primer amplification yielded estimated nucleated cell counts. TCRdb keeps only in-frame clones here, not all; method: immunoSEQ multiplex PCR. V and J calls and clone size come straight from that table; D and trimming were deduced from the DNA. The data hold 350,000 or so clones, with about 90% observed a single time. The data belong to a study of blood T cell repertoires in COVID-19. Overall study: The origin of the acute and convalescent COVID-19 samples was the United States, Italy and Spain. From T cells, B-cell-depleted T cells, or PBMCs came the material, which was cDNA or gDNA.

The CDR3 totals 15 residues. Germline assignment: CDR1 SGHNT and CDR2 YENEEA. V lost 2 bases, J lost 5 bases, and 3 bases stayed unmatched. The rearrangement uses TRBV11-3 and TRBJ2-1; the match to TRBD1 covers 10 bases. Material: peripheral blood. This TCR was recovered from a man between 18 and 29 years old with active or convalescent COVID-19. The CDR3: CASSLRDRGHNEQFF. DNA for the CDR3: TGTGCCAGCAGCTTACGGGACAGGGGCCACAATGAGCAGTTCTTC.